This entry lists 29 T cell receptor beta chains sequenced from one sample in a study of blood T cell repertoires in COVID-19. Method: immunoSEQ multiplex PCR; TCRdb's copy keeps in-frame clones and lacks some. The repertoire holds about 190,000 clones, more than 70% seen once, with roughly 9.1% in the top ten. The sequencing input was PBMCs or T cells enriched from blood (not recorded which). The receptors come from a woman aged 25-40 years who had recovered from COVID-19.

V usage is TRBV6-5 and J usage is TRBJ2-7; TRBD2 matches at 11 bases. Germline V lookup: CDR1 MNHEY, CDR2 SVGAGI. There are 15 residues in the CDR3. V was pared by 6 bases and J by 1 base, with 5 bases of the junction left unmatched. The CDR3 sequence is CASRTGLAESYEQYF. The DNA for the CDR3 is TGTGCCAGCAGGACGGGACTAGCGGAGTCCTACGAGCAGTACTTC.

The V gene is TRBV9, the J gene TRBJ2-1; TRBD2 matches 12 bases. Germline V CDR1 and CDR2: SGDLS, YYNGEE. V lost 0 bases and J lost 4; bases outside the gene matches: 2. The CDR3 has 16 residues. As DNA, the CDR3 is TGTGCCAGCAGCGTAGATCTAGCGGGAGGGTACAATGAGCAGTTCTTC. It is translated as CASSVDLAGGYNEQFF.

The V and J genes are TRBV5-4 and TRBJ1-6; possibly TRBD1 for D (5 bases). The CDR3 has 15 residues. V was cut by 0 bases and J by 7 bases, with 11 bases left in between. Germline V gene lookup returns CDR1 SGHNT and CDR2 YYREEE (reference sequence). CDR3 region: CASSLGGHMNSPLHF. CDR3 bases: TGTGCCAGCAGCTTGGGGGGCCACATGAATTCACCCCTCCACTTT. The variable domain in full, completed from reference TRBV5-4 and TRBJ1-6, reads ETGVTQSPTHLIKTRGQQVTLRCSSQSGHNTVSWYQQALGQGPQFIFQYYREEENGRGNFPPRFSGLQFPNYSSELNVNALELDDSALYLCASSLGGHMNSPLHFGNGTRLTVT.

V and J are TRBV6-1 and TRBJ1-2, with D possibly matching TRBD1 (6 bases). CDR3 length: 16 amino acids. The V end lost 1 base, the J end lost 3 bases, and 15 bases lay between the germline ends. CDR1 and CDR2 (germline): MNHNS, SASEGT. The CDR3 reads CASSEEYGTSHYGYTF. The CDR3 DNA is TGTGCCAGCAGTGAAGAATACGGGACAAGCCACTATGGCTACACCTTC.

CDR3 region: CASSTLTASGNGEQYF. CDR3 DNA sequence: TGTGCCAGTAGTACCCTGACGGCTAGCGGGAATGGCGAGCAGTACTTC. The chain recombines TRBV19 with TRBJ2-7, with 9 bases aligning to TRBD2. The CDR3 consists of 16 residues. V lost 4 bases, J lost 6 bases, and 13 bases stayed unmatched. Germline V CDR1 and CDR2: LNHDA, SQIVND (reference sequence).

This clone showed up just a few times. This chain uses TRBV28 with TRBJ2-7, with TRBD2 matching over 7 bases. The CDR3 is 15 amino acids. Germline V gene lookup returns CDR1 MDHEN and CDR2 SYDVKM. J lost 1 base, V lost 5 bases, and 8 bases had no gene match. CDR3 sequence: CASSTPSGNSYEQYF. In DNA form, the CDR3 reads TGTGCCAGCAGTACCCCTAGCGGCAATTCCTACGAGCAGTACTTC.

The J gene is TRBJ1-2, the V gene TRBV6-5; 11 nucleotides agree with TRBD1. Per germline, CDR1 MNHEY and CDR2 SVGAGI. The CDR3 totals 15 residues. The V gene end was trimmed by 6 bases and the J gene end by 3 bases; junction bases not matched to a gene: 6. The CDR3 DNA is TGTGCCAGCAGCGGACAGGGGGCGGGCGACTATGGCTACACCTTC. Its translation: CASSGQGAGDYGYTF.

The chain joins TRBV3-1 (or the pseudogene TRBV3-2) to TRBJ2-3; 8 bases match TRBD2. Unmatched junction bases numbered 10, after V lost 2 bases and J lost 6 bases. CDR1 and CDR2 from the germline V gene are LGHDT and YNNKEL (reference sequence). The CDR3 is 16 amino acids. CDR3: CASSQRGSGSRDTQYF. As DNA, the CDR3 is TGTGCCAGCAGCCAACGGGGAAGCGGGAGTCGGGATACGCAGTATTTT.

On this clone: A junction boundary mismatches the germline segment, possibly from a read error. V usage is TRBV20-1 and J usage is TRBJ2-1, with 8 bases that match TRBD2. Germline CDR1 DFQATT, CDR2 SNEGSKA (reference sequence). CDR3 length: 11 residues. CDR3: CSALAGPSKIF. The CDR3 bases are TGCAGTGCTTTAGCGGGACCCTCAAAGATCTTC.

Concerning this clone: The sample contains more than one DNA sequence encoding this CDR3. This chain uses TRBV7-2 with TRBJ2-3, with TRBD1 matching over 7 bases. Germline assignment: CDR1 SGHTA and CDR2 FQGNSA. The CDR3 contains 15 residues. J lost 0 bases, V lost 5 bases, and 5 bases had no gene match. CDR3 DNA: TGTGCCAGCAGCCTAAGACAGGGTAGCACAGATACGCAGTATTTT. Translated: CASSLRQGSTDTQYF.

The chain joins TRBV19 to TRBJ1-1, with D unresolved. CDR1 and CDR2 from the germline V gene are LNHDA and SQIVND (reference sequence). V lost 6 bases to trimming and J lost 1 base, with 15 bases between them. The CDR3 covers 15 residues. Here the CDR3 DNA reads TGTGCCAGTAGCCCCTCGATTGCAGGGAACACTGAAGCTTTCTTT. It codes for CASSPSIAGNTEAFF.

The chain couples TRBV3-1 (or the pseudogene TRBV3-2) to TRBJ1-5; weak D call: TRBD1 (5 bases). This CDR3 is built from 15 residues. Germline CDR1 reads LGHDT; CDR2 reads YNNKEL (reference sequence). The V and J ends lost 2 bases and 6 bases respectively, with 14 bases between them. Here the CDR3 DNA reads TGTGCCAGCAGCCAAAGGTCGGGGGATCGTCAGCCCCAGCATTTT. Translating it yields CASSQRSGDRQPQHF.

The chain has TRBV5-1 and TRBJ2-5; D ambiguous. The CDR3 spans 13 residues. Per germline, CDR1 SGHRS and CDR2 YFSETQ. V lost 0 bases and J lost 5, with 8 bases in between. Here the CDR3 reads CASSLGALETQYF. The CDR3 DNA reads as TGCGCCAGCAGCTTGGGGGCCTTGGAGACCCAGTACTTC.

The V gene is TRBV4-2, the J gene TRBJ2-7; D remains unclear. The CDR3 consists of 18 residues. Germline assignment: CDR1 LGHNA and CDR2 YNFKEQ. Trimming shortened V by 0 bases and J by 4 bases, and 22 bases separated the two germline ends. CDR3 residues: CASSQDLSSEEMGYEQYF. As DNA, the CDR3 is TGTGCCAGCAGCCAAGATCTTTCTTCTGAGGAGATGGGTTACGAGCAGTACTTC.

V usage is TRBV19 and J usage is TRBJ2-1, with a tentative D call TRBD2 (5 bases). The CDR3 runs to 15 residues. Germline assignment: CDR1 LNHDA and CDR2 SQIVND (reference sequence). The ends were cut back, 0 bases at V and 4 bases at J, with 10 bases in the middle. CDR3 protein: CASSIDGSIYNEQFF. DNA for the CDR3: TGTGCCAGTAGTATAGATGGGAGTATATACAATGAGCAGTTCTTC.

This chain links TRBV7-6 with TRBJ1-1; no reliable D call. Deletions cut 8 bases from V and 0 bases from J, with 13 bases between. CDR3 length: 14 residues. Germline CDR1 and CDR2: SGHVS and FNYEAQ. CDR3 residues: CASVPEAMNTEAFF. The CDR3 region has the DNA TGTGCCAGCGTACCGGAGGCCATGAACACTGAAGCTTTCTTT.

This clone was seen only once. This CDR3 is CASSESGANVLTF. The DNA for the CDR3 is TGTGCCAGCAGTGAGTCTGGGGCCAACGTCCTGACTTTC. The rearrangement joins TRBV12-3 or TRBV12-4 to TRBJ2-6; D is unresolved. With 5 bases removed from V and 1 base from J, the gap between germline ends came to 3 bases. The CDR3 spans 13 residues.

The chain is built from TRBV4-1 and TRBJ2-7; the match to TRBD1 covers 8 bases. With 2 bases clipped from V and 7 bases from J, the junction kept 16 bases outside the gene matches. Germline loops: CDR1 MGHRA, CDR2 YSYEKL. The CDR3 loop spans 17 amino acids. The CDR3 protein is CASSQNEYRDRSKEQYF. CDR3 DNA: TGCGCCAGCAGCCAAAATGAGTACCGGGACAGGTCAAAGGAGCAGTACTTC.

V and J are TRBV6-4 and TRBJ1-2; perhaps TRBD1 as D (6 bases). CDR1 and CDR2 (germline): MRHNA, SNTAGT. The CDR3 consists of 13 residues. V dropped 5 bases and J dropped 2 bases, with 9 bases sitting between them. The CDR3 loop is CASSPGQNYGYTF. The CDR3 region has the DNA TGTGCCAGCAGTCCAGGACAGAACTATGGCTACACCTTC.

V and J are TRBV14 and TRBJ1-2; 9 positions agree with TRBD1. From germline, CDR1 is SGHDN and CDR2 FVKESK. Trimming cost V 4 bases and J 3 bases; bases outside gene matches: 15. This CDR3 spans 18 amino acids. The CDR3 bases are TGTGCCAGCAGCCGAGCGGGAGACAGGGGGGTACGGGACTATGGCTACACCTTC. Amino acids: CASSRAGDRGVRDYGYTF.

The chain uses TRBV19 and TRBJ2-7; D may be TRBD1 (6 bases). The germline V and J ends were trimmed by 6 bases and 2 bases, with 11 bases remaining between them. The CDR3 is made up of 13 amino acids. Germline-derived CDR1 and CDR2 are LNHDA and SQIVND (reference sequence). The CDR3 loop reads CASRGAGTYEQYF. The CDR3 region has the DNA TGTGCCAGTAGGGGGGCAGGGACCTACGAGCAGTACTTC.

This rearrangement joins TRBV11-3 to TRBJ2-2; perhaps TRBD2 as D (5 bases). Germline V gives CDR1 SGHNT, CDR2 YENEEA. The CDR3 runs 13 residues. V was pared by 6 bases and J by 6 bases, with 11 bases between. Written as DNA, the CDR3 is TGTGCCAGCAGTACAAGCGGCCCCGGGGAGCTGTTTTTT. This codes for CASSTSGPGELFF.

The chain carries TRBV6-9 and TRBJ2-7, with TRBD1 identical over 9 bases. The germline CDR1 and CDR2 sequences are MNHGY and SVAAGI. This CDR3 region has 15 residues. V gave up 2 bases and J gave up 3 bases; unmatched junction bases: 5. The CDR3 DNA follows: TGTGCCAGCAGTTATCACAGGGGGCCAAACTACGAGCAGTACTTC. The encoded protein is CASSYHRGPNYEQYF.

J is TRBJ1-1 and V is TRBV2, with D unclear. With 4 bases removed from V and 8 bases from J, the gap between germline ends came to 5 bases. CDR1 is SNHLY, CDR2 FYNNEI, per germline. The CDR3 is 10 residues long. This CDR3 reads CASSGQEAFF. The CDR3 DNA reads TGTGCCAGCAGTGGGCAAGAAGCTTTCTTT.

The V call is TRBV19, the J call TRBJ1-2, with TRBD1 as a possible D gene (5 bases). The CDR3 extends over 15 amino acids. V lost 7 bases to trimming and J lost 2 bases, with 17 bases between them. Germline V gene lookup returns CDR1 LNHDA and CDR2 SQIVND (reference sequence). The CDR3: CASTPDPGHNYGYTF. The CDR3 nucleotides are TGTGCCAGTACCCCCGATCCAGGGCACAACTATGGCTACACCTTC. The complete variable domain, with remaining parts taken from reference TRBV19 and TRBJ1-2, reads DGGITQSPKYLFRKEGQNVTLSCEQNLNHDAMYWYRQDPGQGLRLIYYSQIVNDFQKGDIAEGYSVSREKKESFPLTVTSAQKNPTAFYLCASTPDPGHNYGYTFGSGTRLTVV.

V usage is TRBV5-6 and J usage is TRBJ2-3; 7 nucleotides match TRBD1. Germline CDR1 SGHDT, CDR2 YYEEEE. Trimming took 4 bases from V and 3 from J; bases not matched to a gene: 5. CDR3 length: 14 residues. This CDR3 is CASSPGTVTDTQYF. For the CDR3, the DNA is TGTGCCAGCAGCCCGGGGACAGTGACAGATACGCAGTATTTT.

This clone has a single count. This sequence joins TRBV12-2 and TRBJ2-3; the listed D gene, TRBD2, was not tested against the DNA. TRBV12-2 counts as a pseudogene. This CDR3 has 16 residues. CDR3 protein: CASRLVGLPRTDTQYF. The CDR3 DNA is TGTGCAAGTCGCTTAGTCGGACTCCCCAGGACAGATACGCAGTATTTT.

V and J are TRBV24-1 and TRBJ2-3; TRBD2 matches 10 bases. Trimming took 5 bases from V and 8 from J; bases not matched to a gene: 6. The CDR3 has 14 amino acids. Germline CDR1 is KGHDR and CDR2 is SFDVKD. Written as DNA, the CDR3 is TGTGCCACCAGTGGAGCGGGAGGGCCGCGTACGCAGTATTTT. Encoded protein: CATSGAGGPRTQYF.

The J gene is TRBJ1-1, the V gene TRBV7-8; D is unresolved. Germline V gene lookup returns CDR1 SGHVS and CDR2 FQNEAQ. The V end was cut by 5 bases, the J end by 4 bases, with 14 bases between. The CDR3 is 14 amino acids. The CDR3 spells CASSPDGGFTEAFF. The CDR3 DNA follows: TGTGCCAGCAGCCCCGACGGAGGGTTCACTGAAGCTTTCTTT.